Following are 8 T cell receptor beta chains from one sample sequenced in a study of T cell responses to AZD1222 COVID-19 vaccine. Libraries were prepared by immunoSEQ multiplex PCR; TCRdb keeps only in-frame clonotypes and omits some of them. Among roughly 24,000 clones listed, over 75% were seen once. The sample was peripheral blood, taken 28 days after the second AZD1222 dose. The receptor set was obtained from an adult who received the AZD1222 COVID-19 vaccine.

The chain joins TRBV7-2 to TRBJ2-7; D call uncertain. CDR1 is SGHTA, CDR2 FQGNSA, per germline. V dropped 5 bases and J dropped 3 bases, with 14 bases sitting between them. This CDR3 has 14 residues. The DNA of the CDR3 is TGTGCCAGCAGCCAGGCACGGCACAGCTACGAGCAGTACTTC. It translates to CASSQARHSYEQYF.

Only one count was recorded for this clone. The rearrangement joins TRBV9 to TRBJ1-1; the D gene is possibly TRBD1 (5 bases). The CDR3 is 15 amino acids. Trimming pared 4 bases from V and 2 bases from J, leaving 15 bases between. Germline V gene sequence: CDR1 SGDLS, CDR2 YYNGEE. The CDR3 is CASSLNMGGNTEAFF. The CDR3 nucleotides read TGTGCCAGCAGCCTAAACATGGGGGGAAACACTGAAGCTTTCTTT.

J is TRBJ2-7 and V is TRBV7-2; weak D call: TRBD1 (6 bases). Trimming left V 1 base short and J 5 bases short, with 12 bases between. The CDR3 extends over 14 amino acids. The germline gives CDR1 SGHTA, CDR2 FQGNSA. CDR3 bases: TGTGCCAGCAGCTTAGGGGGGCTCGGCGACGAGCAGTACTTC. It translates to CASSLGGLGDEQYF.

V is TRBV18 and J is TRBJ2-3; D remains ambiguous. Germline values: CDR1 KGHSH, CDR2 LQKENI. Deletions cut 3 bases from V and 3 bases from J, with 4 bases between. CDR3 length: 12 amino acids. CDR3 DNA: TGTGCCAGCTCACCTGCTACAGATACGCAGTATTTT. Protein sequence: CASSPATDTQYF.

The V call is TRBV5-4, the J call TRBJ1-6; 7 bases are shared with TRBD1. The CDR3 has 16 residues. CDR1 SGHNT and CDR2 YYREEE come from the germline V gene (reference sequence). V shed 0 bases, J shed 5 bases, and the junction held 5 bases outside the gene matches. The CDR3 DNA follows: TGTGCCAGCAGCTTGGAGGCAGGGGGACATAATTCACCCCTCCACTTT. It is translated as CASSLEAGGHNSPLHF.

The chain uses TRBV28 and TRBJ1-6; TRBD1 aligns across 9 bases. J lost 4 bases, V lost 4 bases, and 5 bases had no gene match. The germline CDR1 and CDR2 sequences are MDHEN and SYDVKM. The CDR3 totals 16 residues. CDR3 sequence (DNA): TGTGCCAGCAGTTCCCCCGGGACAGGGTATAATTCACCCCTCCACTTT. Protein: CASSSPGTGYNSPLHF.

The chain employs TRBV7-9 and TRBJ1-3; 10 positions match TRBD1. J was trimmed by 3 bases and V by 1 base; bases with no gene match: 3. CDR1 is SEHNR and CDR2 is FQNEAQ in the germline V gene (reference sequence). The CDR3 has 16 amino acids. CDR3 loop: CASSLGTGGRGNTIYF. Here the CDR3 DNA reads TGTGCCAGCAGCTTAGGGACAGGGGGACGTGGAAACACCATATATTTT.

This clone was detected once. The rearrangement joins TRBV4-1 to TRBJ1-1, with 10 bases that match TRBD1. V trimming: 3 bases; J trimming: 3 bases; junction bases outside the gene matches: 4. CDR1 MGHRA and CDR2 YSYEKL come from the germline V gene. The CDR3 has 15 residues. The CDR3 region is CASSHPGQGHTEAFF. The CDR3 DNA is TGCGCCAGCAGCCATCCGGGACAGGGGCACACTGAAGCTTTCTTT.